The 25 T cell receptor beta chains below all came from one sample that was sequenced in a study of beta chain features in type 1 diabetes. Their antigens remain unidentified. Expressed TCRB transcripts were sequenced, since all the RNA that had been isolated was reverse transcribed. Assay used: immunoSEQ multiplex PCR; TCRdb lists only in-frame clones, some missing. The sample lists 600,000 to 700,000 clones, 9.5% to 15% seen once, with around 0.12% in the top ten. General study points: A moderate, significant TCRB CDR3 shortening appeared in type 1 diabetes across four CD4+ subsets.

Sequenced material: naive CD4+ T cells from blood. These receptors were obtained from a man between 25 and 39 years old with type 1 diabetes.

V usage is TRBV27 and J usage is TRBJ1-2; a weak D match, TRBD1 (6 bases). Trimming stripped 2 bases from V and 7 bases from J, with 11 bases between. CDR1 and CDR2 from the germline V gene are MNHEY and SMNVEV (reference sequence). CDR3 length: 13 residues. CDR3 nucleotide sequence: TGTGCCAGCAGTTTACGAGGGGGAAGTGGCTACACCTTC. Protein: CASSLRGGSGYTF.

This clone was seen a handful of times. The V gene is TRBV7-9, the J gene TRBJ2-3, with 8 positions matching TRBD2. Germline CDR1 is SEHNR and CDR2 is FQNEAQ (reference sequence). The V gene end was trimmed by 5 bases and the J gene end by 3 bases; junction bases not matched to a gene: 7. CDR3 length: 15 residues. The CDR3 here is CASSHFSGATDTQYF. CDR3 nucleotides: TGTGCCAGCAGCCATTTTAGCGGGGCGACAGATACGCAGTATTTT. The full variable domain, rest sourced from reference TRBV7-9 and TRBJ2-3, is DTGVSQNPRHKITKRGQNVTFRCDPISEHNRLYWYRQTLGQGPEFLTYFQNEAQLEKSRLLSDRFSAERPKGSFSTLEIQRTEQGDSAMYLCASSHFSGATDTQYFGPGTRLTVL.

The gene calls are TRBV4-3 and TRBJ1-2; TRBD1 matches 11 bases. V was clipped by 2 bases and J by 0 bases; unmatched bases: 8. Per germline, CDR1 LGHNA and CDR2 YSLEER. The CDR3 extends over 18 amino acids. CDR3 DNA: TGCGCCAGCAGCCAAAGATGGGACAGGGGGTCTGCTAACTATGGCTACACCTTC. As protein: CASSQRWDRGSANYGYTF.

In its sample, this clone was seen a few times. This chain joins TRBV29-1 and TRBJ2-1; D assignment may be TRBD1 or TRBD2 (6 bases each). Trimming left V 7 bases short and J 4 bases short, with 11 bases between. Germline CDR1 is SQVTM and CDR2 is ANQGSEA. The CDR3 covers 12 residues. The CDR3 nucleotides read TGCAGCGGGGGGGCCGAGTACAATGAGCAGTTCTTC. Translating it yields CSGGAEYNEQFF.

This chain uses TRBV11-2 with TRBJ2-5, with no clear D. The CDR3 spans 15 residues. Germline V gene lookup returns CDR1 SGHAT and CDR2 FQNNGV. V was pared by 4 bases and J by 5 bases, with 17 bases between. The CDR3 sequence: CASSSPAIMGETQYF. The CDR3 coding sequence is TGTGCCAGCAGCTCACCGGCCATTATGGGGGAGACCCAGTACTTC. Drawing the rest from reference TRBV11-2 and TRBJ2-5, the complete variable domain is EAGVAQSPRYKIIEKRQSVAFWCNPISGHATLYWYQQILGQGPKLLIQFQNNGVVDDSQLPKDRFSAERLKGVDSTLKIQPAKLEDSAVYLCASSSPAIMGETQYFGPGTRLLVL.

The V gene is TRBV30, the J gene TRBJ2-7, with D uncertain. The CDR3 is 12 residues long. CDR1 is GTSNPN and CDR2 is SVGIG in the germline V gene (reference sequence). Trimming pared 0 bases from V and 6 bases from J, leaving 9 bases between. The CDR3 sequence: CAWSVPPSEQYF. CDR3 sequence (DNA): TGTGCCTGGAGTGTCCCCCCGTCCGAGCAGTACTTC.

V usage is TRBV6-6 and J usage is TRBJ2-7; D may be TRBD1 (6 bases). There are 11 residues in the CDR3. Germline values: CDR1 MNHNY, CDR2 SVGAGI (reference sequence). Trimming left V 8 bases short and J 4 bases short, with 9 bases between. CDR3 bases: TGTGCCAGCGGCAGGGGATACGAGCAGTACTTC. Its translation is CASGRGYEQYF.

The table lists this clone with a few counts. The V gene is TRBV5-4, the J gene TRBJ2-2; D gene uncertain. With 4 bases removed from V and 0 bases from J, the gap between germline ends came to 7 bases. This CDR3 has 14 amino acids. The germline gives CDR1 SGHNT, CDR2 YYREEE (reference sequence). The CDR3 DNA reads as TGTGCCAGCAGCAAGGAGACGAACACCGGGGAGCTGTTTTTT. Translating gives CASSKETNTGELFF.

Worth noting for this clone: This CDR3 is also generated by other DNA sequences in the sample. V is TRBV7-2 and J is TRBJ2-3; D possibly corresponds to TRBD2 (6 bases). The CDR3 totals 15 residues. V was trimmed by 0 bases and J by 2 bases, leaving 9 bases between them. From germline, CDR1 is SGHTA and CDR2 FQGNSA. The CDR3 is CASSLAGGTTDTQYF. The CDR3 DNA is TGTGCCAGCAGCTTAGCAGGCGGGACCACAGATACGCAGTATTTT.

This chain joins TRBV29-1 and TRBJ1-2; D is uncertain. V lost 1 base and J lost 3, with 12 bases in between. In germline, CDR1 is SQVTM, CDR2 ANQGSEA. The CDR3 is 14 residues long. CDR3 in amino acids: CSVEVLDSYYGYTF. CDR3 sequence (DNA): TGCAGCGTTGAAGTTCTCGACTCCTACTATGGCTACACCTTC. Based on the CDR3 plus reference TRBV29-1 and TRBJ1-2, the full variable domain is SAVISQKPSRDICQRGTSLTIQCQVDSQVTMMFWYRQQPGQSLTLIATANQGSEATYESGFVIDKFPISRPNLTFSTLTVSNMSPEDSSIYLCSVEVLDSYYGYTFGSGTRLTVV.

V and J are TRBV30 and TRBJ2-5; maybe TRBD1 (5 bases). This CDR3 has 12 amino acids. Between the trimmed V and J ends, which lost 7 bases and 6 bases, there was a span of 15 bases. Per the germline V gene, CDR1 is GTSNPN and CDR2 is SVGIG (reference sequence). The CDR3 sequence is CAYTNSGKTQYF. As DNA, the CDR3 is TGTGCCTACACTAATTCAGGGAAGACCCAGTACTTC.

The rearrangement joins TRBV9 to TRBJ2-3, with D tentatively TRBD1 or TRBD2 (6 bases each). The germline gives CDR1 SGDLS, CDR2 YYNGEE. V shed 4 bases and J shed 2 bases, with 20 bases lying between them. The CDR3 runs to 17 residues. In DNA, the CDR3 is TGTGCCAGCAGCCCCTCCCGGGGGCAGGGACCCACAGATACGCAGTATTTT. It yields the protein CASSPSRGQGPTDTQYF.

The sample holds a few counts of this clone. This specimen includes other DNA sequences encoding the same CDR3. The CDR3 DNA reads as TGCGCCAGCAGCTTGGGTGCGAACACCGGGGAGCTGTTTTTT. This sequence encodes CASSLGANTGELFF. The chain employs TRBV5-1 and TRBJ2-2; no definite D call. Trimming pared 0 bases from V and 0 bases from J, leaving 3 bases between. This CDR3 is built from 14 residues. CDR1 is SGHRS and CDR2 is YFSETQ in the germline V gene.

The chain uses TRBV10-3 and TRBJ1-5; 9 bases are a match to TRBD1. V was pared by 8 bases and J by 5 bases, with 4 bases of the junction left unmatched. This CDR3 has 13 residues. Per germline, CDR1 ENHRY and CDR2 SYGVKD. CDR3 in amino acids: CAIGGDRDQPQHF. In nucleotides, the CDR3 is TGTGCCATCGGGGGGGACAGGGATCAGCCCCAGCATTTT.

The sample holds a few counts of this clone. This chain joins TRBV11-2 and TRBJ2-1; 8 bases agree with TRBD2. CDR1 is SGHAT, CDR2 FQNNGV, per germline. This CDR3 has 15 amino acids. Losses at the gene ends were 0 bases for V and 8 bases for J; bases not matched to a gene: 6. The CDR3 is CASSLDLGTSDEQFF. The DNA of the CDR3 is TGTGCCAGCAGCTTAGATCTCGGGACTAGTGATGAGCAGTTCTTC.

The CDR3 coding sequence is TGTGCCAGCAGCCCGAGGACAGGGGGAGATCAGCCCCAGCATTTT. This sequence encodes CASSPRTGGDQPQHF. This sequence joins TRBV7-6 and TRBJ1-5; 10 bases fit TRBD1. The germline CDR1 and CDR2 sequences are SGHVS and FNYEAQ. The trim removed 5 bases at V and 5 bases at J, leaving 6 bases unmatched. The CDR3 length is 15 residues.

This clone appeared a few times. The chain carries TRBV29-1 and TRBJ2-7; possibly TRBD1 for D (6 bases). The V end was cut by 5 bases, the J end by 9 bases, with 11 bases between. CDR3 length: 10 residues. Germline V lookup: CDR1 SQVTM, CDR2 ANQGSEA. The CDR3: CSVSGTRQYF. CDR3 DNA sequence: TGCAGCGTTTCCGGGACACGGCAGTACTTC.

This clone was detected a few times. The chain is built from TRBV30 and TRBJ1-3; the D gene is possibly TRBD1 (5 bases). V lost 0 bases and J 7 bases, leaving 7 bases between the germline ends. The germline V gene encodes CDR1 GTSNPN and CDR2 SVGIG (reference sequence). CDR3 length: 12 residues. CDR3 DNA sequence: TGTGCCTGGAGTGTAGAGGGGAACACCATATATTTT. It encodes CAWSVEGNTIYF.

V usage is TRBV5-1 and J usage is TRBJ2-1; the match to TRBD1 covers 8 bases. V lost 4 bases, J lost 2 bases, and 8 bases stayed unmatched. The CDR3 has 16 residues. Germline V gene lookup returns CDR1 SGHRS and CDR2 YFSETQ. The CDR3 spells CASSPMTGDAYNEQFF. The CDR3 DNA is TGCGCCAGCAGCCCGATGACAGGGGACGCCTACAATGAGCAGTTCTTC. Using reference TRBV5-1 and TRBJ2-1 for the parts outside the CDR3, the full variable domain is KAGVTQTPRYLIKTRGQQVTLSCSPISGHRSVSWYQQTPGQGLQFLFEYFSETQRNKGNFPGRFSGRQFSNSRSEMNVSTLELGDSALYLCASSPMTGDAYNEQFFGPGTRLTVL.

In its sample, this clone was seen a few times. J is TRBJ2-5 and V is TRBV7-9; D uncertain. Between the trimmed V and J ends, which lost 4 bases and 7 bases, there was a span of 7 bases. Per germline, CDR1 SEHNR and CDR2 FQNEAQ (reference sequence). The CDR3 has 11 residues. The CDR3 DNA reads as TGTGCCAGCAGCTCAACGTGGACCCAGTACTTC. Protein sequence: CASSSTWTQYF. Based on the CDR3 plus reference TRBV7-9 and TRBJ2-5, the full variable domain is DTGVSQNPRHKITKRGQNVTFRCDPISEHNRLYWYRQTLGQGPEFLTYFQNEAQLEKSRLLSDRFSAERPKGSFSTLEIQRTEQGDSAMYLCASSSTWTQYFGPGTRLLVL.

The V gene is TRBV6-5, the J gene TRBJ2-7, with D hard to call. V dropped 5 bases and J dropped 5 bases, with 16 bases sitting between them. Per the germline V gene, CDR1 is MNHEY and CDR2 is SVGAGI. The CDR3 has 14 amino acids. CDR3 in DNA: TGTGCCAGCAGTCCTGACTCCTTAAGCGACGAGCAGTACTTC. This sequence encodes CASSPDSLSDEQYF.

The chain uses TRBV12-5 and TRBJ1-3; D uncertain. The germline V and J ends were trimmed by 2 bases and 1 base, with 15 bases remaining between them. CDR1 LGHNT and CDR2 FRNRAP come from the germline V gene. The length of the CDR3 is 17 residues. The CDR3 is CASGLFLAGSSGNTIYF. The CDR3, as DNA: TGTGCTAGTGGTTTGTTCTTGGCCGGGTCGTCTGGAAACACCATATATTTT. Filled out from reference TRBV12-5 and TRBJ1-3, the complete variable domain reads DARVTQTPRHKVTEMGQEVTMRCQPILGHNTVFWYRQTMMQGLELLAYFRNRAPLDDSGMPKDRFSAEMPDATLATLKIQPSEPRDSAVYFCASGLFLAGSSGNTIYFGEGSWLTVV.

In its sample, this clone was seen a few times. The CDR3, as DNA: TGTGCCAGCAGCCAAGGGGTTGACAGACGACAGTCACCCCTCCACTTT. Encoded protein: CASSQGVDRRQSPLHF. This chain joins TRBV4-2 and TRBJ1-6, with D perhaps matching TRBD1 (5 bases). Germline V CDR1 and CDR2: LGHNA, YNFKEQ. The ends were cut back, 1 base at V and 10 bases at J, with 17 bases in the middle. The CDR3 runs 16 residues.

This chain connects TRBV14 to TRBJ2-1; D is undetermined. CDR3 length: 14 amino acids. Germline lookup yields CDR1 SGHDN and CDR2 FVKESK. V gave up 1 base and J gave up 6 bases, with 10 bases separating them. This CDR3 is CASSQVSAGNEQFF. DNA of the CDR3: TGTGCCAGCAGCCAAGTTTCCGCCGGCAATGAGCAGTTCTTC.

The rearrangement joins TRBV28 to TRBJ1-2; 10 bases line up with TRBD1. After removal of 10 bases from V and 8 bases from J, the junction contained 19 bases not matched to a gene. Per germline, CDR1 MDHEN and CDR2 SYDVKM. CDR3 length: 16 residues. CDR3 nucleotide sequence: TGTGCCACCCCAGGACAGGGGGATTTTTCGGCGGTAGGCTACACCTTC. Its protein is CATPGQGDFSAVGYTF.